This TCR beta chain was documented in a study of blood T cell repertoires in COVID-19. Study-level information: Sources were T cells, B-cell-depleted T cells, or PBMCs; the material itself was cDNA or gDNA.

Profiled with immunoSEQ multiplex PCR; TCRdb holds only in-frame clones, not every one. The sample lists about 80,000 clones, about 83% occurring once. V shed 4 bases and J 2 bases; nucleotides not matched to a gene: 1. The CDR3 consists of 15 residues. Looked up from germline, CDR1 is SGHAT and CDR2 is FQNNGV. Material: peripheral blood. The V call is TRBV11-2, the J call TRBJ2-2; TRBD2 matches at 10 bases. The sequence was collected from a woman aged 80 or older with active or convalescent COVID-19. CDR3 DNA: TGTGCCAGCAGCTCACTAGCGGGAAACACCGGGGAGCTGTTTTTT. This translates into CASSSLAGNTGELFF. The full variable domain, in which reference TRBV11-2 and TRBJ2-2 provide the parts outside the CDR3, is EAGVAQSPRYKIIEKRQSVAFWCNPISGHATLYWYQQILGQGPKLLIQFQNNGVVDDSQLPKDRFSAERLKGVDSTLKIQPAKLEDSAVYLCASSSLAGNTGELFFGEGSRLTVL.